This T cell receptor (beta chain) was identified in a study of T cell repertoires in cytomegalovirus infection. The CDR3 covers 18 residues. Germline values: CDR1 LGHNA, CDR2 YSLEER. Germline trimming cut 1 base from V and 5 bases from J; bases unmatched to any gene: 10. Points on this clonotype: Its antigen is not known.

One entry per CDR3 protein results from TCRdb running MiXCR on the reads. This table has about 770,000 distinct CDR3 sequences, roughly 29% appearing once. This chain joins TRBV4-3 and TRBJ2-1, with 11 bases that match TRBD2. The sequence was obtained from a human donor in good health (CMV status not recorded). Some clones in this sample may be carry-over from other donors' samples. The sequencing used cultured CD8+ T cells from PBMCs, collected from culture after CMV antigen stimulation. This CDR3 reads CASSQGASGGPKDNEQFF. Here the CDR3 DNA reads TGCGCCAGCAGCCAAGGGGCTAGCGGGGGGCCAAAAGACAATGAGCAGTTCTTC.